The 26 T cell receptor beta chains given below trace back to one sample, sequenced in a study of blood T cell repertoires in COVID-19. Repertoires were generated with immunoSEQ multiplex PCR, while TCRdb's copy carries only in-frame clones and drops some. The table records over 80,000 clones, more than 70% of them present only once. The sample consisted of peripheral blood. The receptors were sampled from a woman aged 55-70 years with acute or convalescent COVID-19.

The CDR3 reads CASSYSAGELDEKLFF. CDR3 sequence (DNA): TGTGCCAGCAGTTACTCGGCAGGGGAATTGGATGAAAAACTGTTTTTT. The chain has TRBV6-5 and TRBJ1-4, with D perhaps matching TRBD1 (6 bases). Germline V CDR1 and CDR2: MNHEY, SVGAGI. V was cut by 0 bases and J by 6 bases, with 14 bases left in between. There are 16 residues in the CDR3.

The chain employs TRBV7-2 and TRBJ2-1; tentatively, D is TRBD1 (7 bases). V was pared by 0 bases and J by 5 bases, with 17 bases between. The CDR3 is 17 residues long. The germline gives CDR1 SGHTA, CDR2 FQGNSA. CDR3 sequence reads: CASSLALSGGSDNEQFF. The CDR3 region has the DNA TGTGCCAGCAGCTTAGCCCTGTCAGGGGGGTCCGACAATGAGCAGTTCTTC.

J is TRBJ1-5 and V is TRBV11-2; D is unresolved. Germline assignment: CDR1 SGHAT and CDR2 FQNNGV. The CDR3 has 14 residues. V was trimmed by 1 base and J by 5 bases, leaving 9 bases between them. CDR3 sequence: CASSLAAGDQPQHF. The CDR3 nucleotides are TGTGCCAGCAGCTTAGCGGCGGGCGATCAGCCCCAGCATTTT.

This clone occurred a few times. The rearrangement links TRBV5-1 to TRBJ2-1, with D maybe TRBD2 (6 bases). The CDR3 is 15 residues long. V was shortened by 2 bases and J by 2 bases, with 11 bases between the two germline ends. Looked up from germline, CDR1 is SGHRS and CDR2 is YFSETQ. CDR3 region: CASSFGRGTYNEQFF. CDR3 DNA sequence: TGCGCCAGCAGCTTCGGACGGGGGACCTACAATGAGCAGTTCTTC.

The chain has TRBV13 and TRBJ2-5; TRBD1 matches at 7 bases. V lost 5 bases and J lost 5; bases outside the gene matches: 8. Germline V gene data show CDR1 as PRHDT and CDR2 as FYEKMQ (reference sequence). There are 14 residues in the CDR3. The CDR3 loop reads CASSQTGDKETQYF. CDR3 DNA: TGTGCCAGCAGCCAAACAGGGGACAAGGAGACCCAGTACTTC.

The rearrangement links TRBV11-3 to TRBJ2-1; TRBD2 aligns across 11 bases. This CDR3 region has 16 residues. Trimming at V came to 5 bases and at J to 6 bases, leaving 9 bases not matched to a gene. Germline V gene data show CDR1 as SGHNT and CDR2 as YENEEA. The CDR3 loop reads CASSPILLAGGNEQFF. CDR3 DNA: TGTGCCAGCAGCCCAATTCTTCTAGCGGGAGGCAATGAGCAGTTCTTC.

The chain couples TRBV18 to TRBJ1-2; TRBD1 matches 9 bases. V dropped 6 bases and J dropped 9; count of bases not matched to a gene: 8. Germline V gene sequence: CDR1 KGHSH, CDR2 LQKENI. The CDR3 covers 13 residues. CDR3 coding DNA: TGTGCCAGCTCCCCTGACAGGGGGAAGAGCTACACCTTC. Translating it yields CASSPDRGKSYTF.

The chain employs TRBV6-5 and TRBJ1-1, with D possibly being TRBD1 (5 bases). Germline loops: CDR1 MNHEY, CDR2 SVGAGI. Trimming removed 4 bases at V and 0 bases at J, with 6 bases between. The CDR3 is made up of 13 amino acids. In DNA form, the CDR3 reads TGTGCCAGCAGTTGGGGCCTGAACACTGAAGCTTTCTTT. This translates into CASSWGLNTEAFF.

This clone has a handful of counts. At the DNA level, this CDR3 is encoded by other sequences in the same sample as well. V and J are TRBV3-1 (or the pseudogene TRBV3-2) and TRBJ1-2; no definite D call. Germline V CDR1 and CDR2: LGHDT, YNNKEL (reference sequence). This CDR3 has 15 residues. V lost 0 bases and J lost 2, with 10 bases in between. The DNA of the CDR3 is TGTGCCAGCAGCCAAGATCTTCGAGGCAACTATGGCTACACCTTC. It codes for CASSQDLRGNYGYTF.

The chain has TRBV7-9 and TRBJ1-1, with 11 bases identical to TRBD1. Germline V gives CDR1 SEHNR, CDR2 FQNEAQ (reference sequence). The CDR3 covers 16 residues. J gave up 8 bases and V 2 bases, and 10 bases lay outside the gene matches. CDR3 nucleotides: TGTGCCAGCAGCTTATCGGGACAGGGGGGCCTCGGGGAAGCTTTCTTT. It encodes CASSLSGQGGLGEAFF.

The V gene is TRBV4-2, the J gene TRBJ2-2; 11 bases are shared with TRBD2. The CDR3 contains 20 residues. V dropped 5 bases and J dropped 6; count of bases not matched to a gene: 20. Germline V gene data show CDR1 as LGHNA and CDR2 as YNFKEQ. As DNA, the CDR3 is TGTGCCAGCAGCGCTGGGGGCAATATAGCGGGGGGGCCGATAGCCGGGGAGCTGTTTTTT. Amino acids: CASSAGGNIAGGPIAGELFF.

This chain uses TRBV5-1 with TRBJ2-7; D is undetermined. The length of the CDR3 is 13 residues. Germline CDR1 reads SGHRS; CDR2 reads YFSETQ. The V gene lost 0 bases and the J gene lost 5 bases, with 9 bases spanning the gap. The CDR3 is CASSLGHRDEQYF. CDR3 DNA sequence: TGCGCCAGCAGCTTGGGACACCGCGACGAGCAGTACTTC.

The V and J genes are TRBV5-6 and TRBJ2-3; weak D call: TRBD1 (6 bases). The germline V gene has CDR1 SGHDT and CDR2 YYEEEE. With 4 bases removed from V and 3 bases from J, the gap between germline ends came to 18 bases. CDR3 length: 16 amino acids. The CDR3 coding sequence is TGTGCCAGCAGCCCTCAGAAGGGGGTAGGTACAGATACGCAGTATTTT. The encoded protein is CASSPQKGVGTDTQYF.

This chain joins TRBV29-1 and TRBJ2-5, with 11 bases aligning to TRBD2. The CDR3 length is 14 residues. The ends lost 5 bases at V and 5 bases at J; junction bases unmatched: 7. Germline-derived CDR1 and CDR2 are SQVTM and ANQGSEA. This CDR3 is CSVLRLAGRETQYF. The CDR3 nucleotides are TGCAGCGTTCTGAGACTAGCGGGACGGGAGACCCAGTACTTC.

The gene calls are TRBV7-9 and TRBJ2-1; 10 bases are a match to TRBD2. J was trimmed by 5 bases and V by 0 bases; bases with no gene match: 7. This CDR3 region has 17 residues. Germline values: CDR1 SEHNR, CDR2 FQNEAQ (reference sequence). The CDR3 DNA is TGTGCCAGCAGCTTAGCCTCTAGCGGGAGTCTCGACAATGAGCAGTTCTTC. It is translated as CASSLASSGSLDNEQFF.

The genes are TRBV5-4 and TRBJ1-2; TRBD1 is a possible D gene (6 bases). This CDR3 has 15 amino acids. Trimming took 3 bases from V and 4 from J, leaving 16 bases between them. From germline, CDR1 is SGHNT and CDR2 YYREEE (reference sequence). The CDR3 region is CASSWDLQGIYGYTF. The CDR3 DNA follows: TGTGCCAGCAGCTGGGACCTGCAGGGGATCTATGGCTACACCTTC.

This clone has only one observation. V is TRBV12-3 or TRBV12-4 and J is TRBJ1-1; D is unresolved. The CDR3 contains 11 residues. The V end lost 4 bases, the J end lost 7 bases, and 7 bases lay between the germline ends. The CDR3 region is CASSSTFEAFF. CDR3 bases: TGTGCCAGCAGTTCCACATTTGAAGCTTTCTTT.

The V and J genes are TRBV6-2 or TRBV6-3 and TRBJ1-2; D remains ambiguous. Germline loops: CDR1 MNHEY, CDR2 SVGEGT. V was trimmed by 5 bases and J by 3 bases, leaving 7 bases between them. This CDR3 has 12 residues. CDR3 bases: TGTGCCAGCAGTCCCGGGGACTATGGCTACACCTTC. It yields the protein CASSPGDYGYTF.

V is TRBV7-2 and J is TRBJ1-2; D perhaps matches TRBD1 (6 bases). Germline V gene lookup returns CDR1 SGHTA and CDR2 FQGNSA. The CDR3 has 16 residues. The germline V and J ends were trimmed by 4 bases and 3 bases, with 18 bases remaining between them. The CDR3 nucleotides are TGTGCCAGCAGCTATACACGAGGGGGTGGAGACTATGGCTACACCTTC. As protein: CASSYTRGGGDYGYTF.

The gene calls are TRBV21-1 and TRBJ2-5; no DNA check was done on the table's D call, TRBD2. TRBV21-1 is recorded as a pseudogene. The length of the CDR3 is 19 residues. CDR3 sequence reads: CASSKALRSTSGHQETQYF. The CDR3 DNA reads as TGTGCCAGCAGCAAAGCGCTTAGGAGTACTAGCGGGCATCAAGAGACCCAGTACTTC.

The V gene is TRBV7-8, the J gene TRBJ2-7; D is possibly TRBD2 (5 bases). CDR1 and CDR2 (germline): SGHVS, FQNEAQ. Trimming shortened V by 4 bases and J by 5 bases, and 18 bases separated the two germline ends. The CDR3 covers 15 residues. CDR3 DNA: TGTGCCAGCAGCTACTTCCCGCGGGCGACCCACGAGCAGTACTTC. Translation: CASSYFPRATHEQYF.

This chain joins TRBV5-4 and TRBJ1-3, with TRBD1 matching 9 bases. With 4 bases clipped from V and 0 bases from J, the junction kept 8 bases outside the gene matches. Germline V gene lookup returns CDR1 SGHNT and CDR2 YYREEE (reference sequence). The CDR3 runs to 17 residues. CDR3 coding DNA: TGTGCCAGCAGCAAAGGACAGGGGACCCTCTCTGGAAACACCATATATTTT. Translating gives CASSKGQGTLSGNTIYF.

J is TRBJ2-2 and V is TRBV6-5; D perhaps matches TRBD2 (5 bases). Germline V gene sequence: CDR1 MNHEY, CDR2 SVGAGI. Trimming removed 8 bases at V and 4 bases at J, with 11 bases between. The CDR3 is 13 residues long. The CDR3 spells CASGEFGTGELFF. DNA for the CDR3: TGTGCCAGCGGGGAGTTTGGCACCGGGGAGCTGTTTTTT.

This rearrangement joins TRBV11-3 to TRBJ1-3; TRBD1 matches at 8 bases. Germline V gene sequence: CDR1 SGHNT, CDR2 YENEEA. The CDR3 contains 16 residues. Trimming took 4 bases from V and 2 from J; bases not matched to a gene: 7. DNA for the CDR3: TGTGCCAGCAGCTCCATTCAGGGGGCAGCTGGAAACACCATATATTTT. It specifies CASSSIQGAAGNTIYF.

Comments on this clone: Other DNA variants within this sample encode the same CDR3. The chain uses TRBV5-1 and TRBJ2-2, with 7 bases identical to TRBD1. This CDR3 spans 15 amino acids. V lost 4 bases, J lost 0 bases, and 3 bases stayed unmatched. CDR1 and CDR2 from the germline V gene are SGHRS and YFSETQ. The CDR3 nucleotides are TGCGCCAGCAGCCTGACAGGGACGAACACCGGGGAGCTGTTTTTT. Translated: CASSLTGTNTGELFF.

This chain uses TRBV9 with TRBJ1-1; 8 bases agree with TRBD1. This CDR3 contains 16 residues. Unmatched junction bases numbered 5, after V lost 0 bases and J lost 1 base. The germline CDR1 and CDR2 sequences are SGDLS and YYNGEE. CDR3 residues: CASSVGAGGANTEAFF. The CDR3 nucleotides are TGTGCCAGCAGCGTAGGGGCAGGGGGCGCGAACACTGAAGCTTTCTTT.